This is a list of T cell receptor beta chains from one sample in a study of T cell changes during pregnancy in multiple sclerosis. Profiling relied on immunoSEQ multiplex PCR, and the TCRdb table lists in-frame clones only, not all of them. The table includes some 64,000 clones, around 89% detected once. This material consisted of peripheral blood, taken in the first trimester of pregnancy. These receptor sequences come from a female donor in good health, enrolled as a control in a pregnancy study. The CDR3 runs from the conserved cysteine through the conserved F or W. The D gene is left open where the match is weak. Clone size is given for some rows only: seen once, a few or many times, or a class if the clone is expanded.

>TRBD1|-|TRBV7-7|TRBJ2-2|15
TGTGCCAGCAGCCTTTGGGACAGGGCCACCGGGGAGCTGTTTTTT
CASSLWDRATGELFF
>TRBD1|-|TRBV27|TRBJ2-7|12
TGTGCCAGCAGTTTGGACAGGGACGAGCAGTACTTC
CASSLDRDEQYF
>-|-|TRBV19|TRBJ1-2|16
TGTGCCAGTAGTCAACTTCCAGGACTCTCCTCCTATGGCTACACCTTC
CASSQLPGLSSYGYTF
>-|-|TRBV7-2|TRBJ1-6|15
TGTGCCAGCAGCCCCACTAGCTCCTATAATTCACCCCTCCACTTT
CASSPTSSYNSPLHF
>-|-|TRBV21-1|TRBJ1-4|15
TGTGCCAGCAGCAAAGGGCACAGGGTAAATGAAAAACTGTTTTTT
CASSKGHRVNEKLFF
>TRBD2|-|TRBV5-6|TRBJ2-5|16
TGTGCCAGCAGCGGGACTAGCGGGGGGGCGTGGGAGACCCAGTACTTC
CASSGTSGGAWETQYF
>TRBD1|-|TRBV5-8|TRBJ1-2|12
TGTGCCAGCAGCGGGGACAGGGGTGGCTACACCTTC
CASSGDRGGYTF
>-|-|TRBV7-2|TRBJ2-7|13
TGTGCCAGCAGCTTAACGGAGACCTACGAGCAGTACTTC
CASSLTETYEQYF
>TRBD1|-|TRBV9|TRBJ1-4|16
TGTGCCAGCAGCGCTGAAGGTAGCAGGGGGCTACAAAAACTGTTTTTT
CASSAEGSRGLQKLFF
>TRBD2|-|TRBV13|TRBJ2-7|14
TGTGCCAGCAGCTTGTCTAGCGGTTCCTACGAGCAGTACTTC
CASSLSSGSYEQYF
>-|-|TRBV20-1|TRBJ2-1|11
TGCAGTGCTAGACAACAGGGACACTGGTTCTTC
CSARQQGHWFF
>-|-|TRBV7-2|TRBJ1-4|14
TGTGCCAGCAGCTTAAGACAGGCAGATGAAAAACTGTTTTTT
CASSLRQADEKLFF
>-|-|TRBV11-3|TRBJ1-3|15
TGTGCCAGCAGCCGGGGTGTCGGGAGAGGAAACACCATATATTTT
CASSRGVGRGNTIYF
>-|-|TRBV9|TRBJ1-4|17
TGTGCCAGCAGCGTAGGCCCCTTCCGAGCAACTAATGAAAAACTGTTTTTT
CASSVGPFRATNEKLFF
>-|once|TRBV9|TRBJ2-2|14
TGTGCCAGCGACCGGGGAACGAACACCGGGGAGCTGTTTTTT
CASDRGTNTGELFF
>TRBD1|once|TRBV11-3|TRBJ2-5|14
TGTGCCAGCAGCTTATACAGGGGAGAAGAGACCCAGTACTTC
CASSLYRGEETQYF
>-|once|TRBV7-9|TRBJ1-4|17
TGTGCCAGCAGCTTCCACACAGGAGTAGCAACTAATGAAAAACTGTTTTTT
CASSFHTGVATNEKLFF
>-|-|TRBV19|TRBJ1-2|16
TGTGCCAGTAGTATAGATGGTCTGGCGGCTAACTATGGCTACACCTTC
CASSIDGLAANYGYTF
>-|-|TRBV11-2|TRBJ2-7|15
TGTGCCAGCAGCTTGAGGCCAGGGGGGTTCTACGAGCAGTACTTC
CASSLRPGGFYEQYF
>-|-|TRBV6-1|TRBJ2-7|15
TGTGCCAGCAGGCTTCTGGACAGTGTCTCCTACGAGCAGTACTTC
CASRLLDSVSYEQYF
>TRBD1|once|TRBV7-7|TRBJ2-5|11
TGTGCTTCCGGGACAGGGGAGACCCAGTACTTC
CASGTGETQYF
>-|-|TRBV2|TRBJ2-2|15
TGTGCCAGCAGATCGGGAGCGGCATACACCGGGGAGCTGTTTTTT
CASRSGAAYTGELFF
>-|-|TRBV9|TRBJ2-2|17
TGTGCCAGCAGCGCCGTTTCAGGGAATAGTGTCACCGGGGAGCTGTTTTTT
CASSAVSGNSVTGELFF
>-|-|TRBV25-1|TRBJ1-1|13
TGTGCCAGCAGTTTCGGCGGGAGCACTGAAGCTTTCTTT
CASSFGGSTEAFF
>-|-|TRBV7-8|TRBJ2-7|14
TGTGCCAGCAGCTTATCCCCAGACTCCTACGAGCAGTACTTC
CASSLSPDSYEQYF
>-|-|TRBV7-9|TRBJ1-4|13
TGTGCCAGCAGCTTAGAACGGAATGAAAAACTGTTTTTT
CASSLERNEKLFF
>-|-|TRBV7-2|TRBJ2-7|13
TGTGCCAGCCTGGGGCAGGCTGCCTACGAGCAGTACTTC
CASLGQAAYEQYF
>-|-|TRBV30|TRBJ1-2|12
TGTGCCTGGAGTGTACTGGAGTATGGCTACACCTTC
CAWSVLEYGYTF
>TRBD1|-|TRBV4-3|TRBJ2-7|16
TGCGCCAGCAGCCAAGAAGGGACAGGGTATTCCTACGAGCAGTACTTC
CASSQEGTGYSYEQYF
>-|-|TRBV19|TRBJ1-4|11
TGTGCCAGTACCGAACAGGAAAAACTGTTTTTT
CASTEQEKLFF
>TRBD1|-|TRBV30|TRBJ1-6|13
TGTGCCTGGAGGACAGGGGGGAATTCACCCCTCCACTTT
CAWRTGGNSPLHF
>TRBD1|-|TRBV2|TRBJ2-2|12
TGTGCCAGGACAGGGGAACCCGGGGAGCTGTTTTTT
CARTGEPGELFF
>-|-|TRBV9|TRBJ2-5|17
TGTGCCAGCAGCACCACAATCTCAGCGGCGAGCCAAGAGACCCAGTACTTC
CASSTTISAASQETQYF
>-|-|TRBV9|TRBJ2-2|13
TGTGCCAGCAGCCCTGGGGGGTCCGGGGAGCTGTTTTTT
CASSPGGSGELFF
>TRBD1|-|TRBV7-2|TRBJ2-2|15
TGTGCCAGCAGCCCCGACAGGGGGGACACCGGGGAGCTGTTTTTT
CASSPDRGDTGELFF
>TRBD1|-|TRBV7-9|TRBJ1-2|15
TGTGCCAGCAGCCTACGAGGGACAGGCCTCTATGGCTACACCTTC
CASSLRGTGLYGYTF
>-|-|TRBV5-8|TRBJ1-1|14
TGTGCCAGCAGTCTCGACGGGGAGATCACTGAAGCTTTCTTT
CASSLDGEITEAFF
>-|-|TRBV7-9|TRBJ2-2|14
TGTGCCAGCAGCTTAGTCAGGAACACCGGGGAGCTGTTTTTT
CASSLVRNTGELFF
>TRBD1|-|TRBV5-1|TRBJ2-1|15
TGCGCCAGCAGCCCGGGACAGGGATCCTACAATGAGCAGTTCTTC
CASSPGQGSYNEQFF
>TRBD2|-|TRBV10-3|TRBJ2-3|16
TGTGCCATCAGCTCGACTAGCGGGGGATTGGTAGATACGCAGTATTTT
CAISSTSGGLVDTQYF
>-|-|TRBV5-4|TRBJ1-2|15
TGTGCCAGCAGCCTAAAAGAAACAGGGTCTGGCGGCTACACCTTC
CASSLKETGSGGYTF
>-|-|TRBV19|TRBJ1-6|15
TGTGCCAGTGCCGGCGGGATGACCCCCTATTCACCCCTCCACTTT
CASAGGMTPYSPLHF
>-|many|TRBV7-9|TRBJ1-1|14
TGTGCCAGCAGCGAGGAGGGAAGGAACACTGAAGCTTTCTTT
CASSEEGRNTEAFF
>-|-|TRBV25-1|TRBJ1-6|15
TGTGCCAGCAGTGAATATAGCGGGGGGAGTTCACCCCTCCACTTT
CASSEYSGGSSPLHF
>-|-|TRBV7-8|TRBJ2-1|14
TGTGCCAGCAGCCCAACAGGGTTCTACAATGAGCAGTTCTTC
CASSPTGFYNEQFF
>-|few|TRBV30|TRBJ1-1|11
TGTGTTCGGGGTGGCGATCCTGAAGCTTTCTTT
CVRGGDPEAFF
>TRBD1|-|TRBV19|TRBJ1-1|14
TGTGCCAGTAGTCCGGGACAGGGGAACACTGAAGCTTTCTTT
CASSPGQGNTEAFF
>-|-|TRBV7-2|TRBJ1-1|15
TGTGCCAGCAGCTCGTCGGGAGGGGGATCAACTGAAGCTTTCTTT
CASSSSGGGSTEAFF
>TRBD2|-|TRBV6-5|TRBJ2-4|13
TGTGCCAGCTCGGCGGGGGTAGTAAACATTCAGTACTTC
CASSAGVVNIQYF